The clone carrying this T cell receptor (beta chain) was seen a few times. What it binds is not known. During its preparation, the TCRbeta library received unique molecular identifiers. TCRdb recomputed calls from the PCR reads with MiXCR, one row per CDR3 protein. The sample lists 600,000 or so distinct CDR3 sequences; under 25% were seen once. Germline lookup yields CDR1 DFQATT and CDR2 SNEGSKA (reference sequence). The CDR3 length is 16 residues. J was trimmed by 4 bases and V by 1 base; bases with no gene match: 6. The data stem from a study of T-cell reconstitution after alpha-beta-depleted transplantation in children. Study-level points and caveats: After transplant, at about two months, alpha-beta T cells were reportedly derived from several hundred expanded graft clones. It was newly produced T cells that mostly accounted for T-cell counts and diversity one year after transplant. From surviving recipient T cells and thymic progenitors came the high day-60 TCRbeta diversity observed in some patients.

The chain joins TRBV20-1 to TRBJ2-1; 11 bases agree with TRBD2. This clonotype was sampled from a boy under three years old who had a stem cell transplant for acute myeloid leukemia, so the T cells may come from the graft donor. The sample in question was PBMCs, mostly from graft donor cells, obtained 360 days after TCRalphabeta/CD19-depleted stem cell transplant. CDR3 DNA sequence: TGCAGTGCTAGAGGGTTGACTAGCGGGGCTTACAATGAGCAGTTCTTC. Protein sequence: CSARGLTSGAYNEQFF.